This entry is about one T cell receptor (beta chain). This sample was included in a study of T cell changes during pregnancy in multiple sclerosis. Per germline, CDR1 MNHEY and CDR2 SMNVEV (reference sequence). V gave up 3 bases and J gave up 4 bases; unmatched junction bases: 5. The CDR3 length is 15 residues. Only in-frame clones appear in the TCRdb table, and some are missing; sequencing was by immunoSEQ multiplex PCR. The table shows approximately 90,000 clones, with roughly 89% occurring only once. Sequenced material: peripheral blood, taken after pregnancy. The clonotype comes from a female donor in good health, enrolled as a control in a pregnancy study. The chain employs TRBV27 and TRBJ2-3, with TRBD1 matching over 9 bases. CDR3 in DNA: TGTGCCAGCAGTTTCCAGACAGGGGGAGCAGATACGCAGTATTTT. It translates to CASSFQTGGADTQYF.